This T cell receptor beta chain was recovered during a study of blood T cell repertoires in COVID-19. Whole-study context: PBMCs, B-cell-depleted T cells, or T cells were the source of the cDNA or gDNA that made up the material.

The CDR3 loop spans 14 amino acids. Germline CDR1 SGHDT, CDR2 YYEEEE. The V and J ends lost 0 bases and 4 bases respectively, with 8 bases between them. In the authors' methods: Using reference gene primer amplification, nucleated cell counts were estimated. Some clones are missing from TCRdb's copy, which holds only in-frame ones; the method was immunoSEQ multiplex PCR. From that table come the V and J calls and clone size; the DNA was used to work out D and trimming. The repertoire holds more than 140,000 clones, with around 80% as singletons. The TCR was taken from a woman in her forties or fifties in a cohort sampled during active or convalescent COVID-19. This chain links TRBV5-6 with TRBJ1-5, with D maybe TRBD1 (5 bases). The sequenced sample was peripheral blood. CDR3 protein: CASSLGAGNQPQHF. The CDR3 DNA is TGTGCCAGCAGCTTGGGGGCAGGGAATCAGCCCCAGCATTTT.